This is a list of T cell receptor beta chains from one sample in a study of T-cell reconstitution after alpha-beta-depleted transplantation in children. TCRdb called the PCR reads again in MiXCR, with one record for every CDR3 protein. The profile covers under 20,000 distinct CDR3 sequences, with less than 9.5% appearing a single time and 36% taken by the ten largest. The source material was PBMCs, mostly from graft donor cells, sampled 60 days after TCRalphabeta/CD19-depleted stem cell transplant. All receptors come from a boy in the first two years of life who had a stem cell transplant for Wiskott-Aldrich syndrome, so the T cells may come from the graft donor. CDR3s include the opening cysteine and the closing phenylalanine or tryptophan. A D gene is named only where the DNA matches it firmly. Clone size is given for some rows only: seen once, a few or many times, or a class if the clone is expanded.

v_gene: TRBV4-2
abundance: many
j_gene: TRBJ2-1
d_gene: .
CDR3nt: TGTGCCAGCAGCCCCAGGGGGGACGAGCAGTTCTTC
CDR3aa: CASSPRGDEQFF

v_gene: TRBV20-1
abundance: many
j_gene: TRBJ2-7
d_gene: .
CDR3nt: TGCAGTGCTAGCGGGGGCGAAAGTTACGAGCAGTACTTC
CDR3aa: CSASGGESYEQYF

v_gene: TRBV4-1
abundance: many
j_gene: TRBJ2-3
d_gene: TRBD2
CDR3nt: TGCGCCAGCAGCCAAGGTAGCGGGAAGGGGGTTATCGATACGCAGTATTTT
CDR3aa: CASSQGSGKGVIDTQYF

v_gene: TRBV3-1
abundance: .
j_gene: TRBJ2-5
d_gene: TRBD2
CDR3nt: TGTGCCAGCAGCCATCCCCTGGCGGGAGACAAAGAGACCCAGTACTTC
CDR3aa: CASSHPLAGDKETQYF

v_gene: TRBV29-1
abundance: many
j_gene: TRBJ2-5
d_gene: .
CDR3nt: TGCAGCGGGGGAGGCATAGCGGCTGGAGAGACCCAGTACTTC
CDR3aa: CSGGGIAAGETQYF

v_gene: TRBV12-3/TRBV12-4
abundance: many
j_gene: TRBJ2-2
d_gene: TRBD2
CDR3nt: TGTGCCAGCAGGTCTAGCGGAGCGAACACCGGGGAGCTGTTTTTT
CDR3aa: CASRSSGANTGELFF

v_gene: TRBV29-1
abundance: many
j_gene: TRBJ2-1
d_gene: .
CDR3nt: TGCAGCGTTGAAGAAAGTGAGCAGTTCTTC
CDR3aa: CSVEESEQFF

v_gene: TRBV7-9
abundance: many
j_gene: TRBJ2-3
d_gene: .
CDR3nt: TGTGCCAGCACGCCGGGGGATACGCAGTATTTT
CDR3aa: CASTPGDTQYF

v_gene: TRBV10-3
abundance: few
j_gene: TRBJ2-7
d_gene: TRBD1
CDR3nt: TGTGCCATCAGTGAGACAGGGGGCGCCTCCTACGAGCAGTACTTC
CDR3aa: CAISETGGASYEQYF

v_gene: TRBV3-1
abundance: many
j_gene: TRBJ2-5
d_gene: .
CDR3nt: TGTGCCAGCAGCCTTACTAGGGTGGAAGAGACCCAGTACTTC
CDR3aa: CASSLTRVEETQYF

v_gene: TRBV5-1
abundance: many
j_gene: TRBJ1-1
d_gene: TRBD1
CDR3nt: TGCGCCAGCAGCTTGGTAGGGGGCAACACTGAAGCTTTCTTT
CDR3aa: CASSLVGGNTEAFF

v_gene: TRBV5-1
abundance: many
j_gene: TRBJ2-2
d_gene: .
CDR3nt: TGCGCCAGCAGCTTCCCTGCCCAGCGGGTAACCACCGGGGAGCTGTTTTTT
CDR3aa: CASSFPAQRVTTGELFF

v_gene: TRBV28
abundance: many
j_gene: TRBJ1-2
d_gene: .
CDR3nt: TGTGCCAGCAACCGTCGGAGGGGGTGGCTATCCAACTATGGCTACACCTTC
CDR3aa: CASNRRRGWLSNYGYTF

v_gene: TRBV19
abundance: many
j_gene: TRBJ2-4
d_gene: .
CDR3nt: TGTGCCAGTAGTCCAGGAGGGTTGTTGGTCACTGGAAACATTCAGTACTTC
CDR3aa: CASSPGGLLVTGNIQYF

v_gene: TRBV5-5
abundance: many
j_gene: TRBJ1-1
d_gene: TRBD1
CDR3nt: TGTGCCAGCAGCTTCCGGGACAGGGGGAACACTGAAGCTTTCTTT
CDR3aa: CASSFRDRGNTEAFF

v_gene: TRBV6-5
abundance: many
j_gene: TRBJ2-2
d_gene: .
CDR3nt: TGTGCCAGCAGACCCCTACGGCGCTACACCGGGGAGCTGTTTTTT
CDR3aa: CASRPLRRYTGELFF

v_gene: TRBV20-1
abundance: many
j_gene: TRBJ2-2
d_gene: .
CDR3nt: TGCAGTGCTAGAGATCATGTAGGGACCGGGGAGCTGTTTTTT
CDR3aa: CSARDHVGTGELFF

v_gene: TRBV5-1
abundance: many
j_gene: TRBJ1-1
d_gene: .
CDR3nt: TGCGCCAGCAGCGCATCAGGGAACACTGAAGCTTTCTTT
CDR3aa: CASSASGNTEAFF

v_gene: TRBV2
abundance: .
j_gene: TRBJ2-5
d_gene: .
CDR3nt: TGTGCCAGCAGTGTGTACGGCCAAGAGACCCAGTACTTC
CDR3aa: CASSVYGQETQYF

v_gene: TRBV7-9
abundance: many
j_gene: TRBJ2-1
d_gene: .
CDR3nt: TGTGCCAGCAGCTTAGATCTAGTGATCAATGAGCAGTTCTTC
CDR3aa: CASSLDLVINEQFF

v_gene: TRBV11-2
abundance: .
j_gene: TRBJ2-5
d_gene: .
CDR3nt: TGTACCAGCAGCCCGTGGGGTGACGGGGAGACCCAGTACTTC
CDR3aa: CTSSPWGDGETQYF

v_gene: TRBV3-1
abundance: .
j_gene: TRBJ1-4
d_gene: TRBD1
CDR3nt: TGTGCCAGCAGCCAGACAGGGGGAGAAAAACTGTTTTTT
CDR3aa: CASSQTGGEKLFF

v_gene: TRBV12-3/TRBV12-4
abundance: few
j_gene: TRBJ2-7
d_gene: .
CDR3nt: TGTGCCAGCAGCCGCGACAAGTTCCGCTCCTACGAGCAGTACTTC
CDR3aa: CASSRDKFRSYEQYF

v_gene: TRBV4-2
abundance: many
j_gene: TRBJ2-1
d_gene: TRBD2
CDR3nt: TGTGCCAGCAGCCCTCGGACTAGCGGGCGCTACAATGAGCAGTTCTTC
CDR3aa: CASSPRTSGRYNEQFF